This TCR beta chain originates from a study of patients and donors after allogeneic stem cell transplantation. The germline V gene encodes CDR1 SNHLY and CDR2 FYNNEI. The CDR3 spans 15 residues. V shed 6 bases and J 0 bases; nucleotides not matched to a gene: 7. TCRdb re-called the RT-PCR reads through MiXCR, storing one row per CDR3 protein. The sample comprises roughly 230,000 distinct CDR3 sequences, 13% to 15% of which are singletons, and 11% rests with the top ten. The sample comprised blood, either unsorted or a sorted T cell fraction (not recorded which). This TCR came from a human donor who was either an allogeneic HSCT recipient or a stem cell or donor lymphocyte infusion donor (not recorded which). It is not recorded whose cells these are; they may come from a transplant donor. The rearrangement uses TRBV2 and TRBJ1-1; TRBD1 matches at 7 bases. For the CDR3, the DNA is TGTGCCAGCAGCCTACGGGACAGAATGAACACTGAAGCTTTCTTT. The encoded protein is CASSLRDRMNTEAFF.